Sequencing of this T cell receptor (beta chain) was carried out in a study of T cell responses to AZD1222 COVID-19 vaccine. Libraries were prepared by immunoSEQ multiplex PCR; TCRdb keeps only in-frame clonotypes and omits some of them. The data contain approximately 100,000 clones, roughly nine tenths of them singletons. Details on this clone: Its antigen remains unknown.

Overall study findings and caveats: Clonal diversity may have been underestimated, and the donors were mostly white British, with more females than males. In the spike-specific TCR repertoire, nearly half reportedly target unmutated variant regions.

Trimming at V came to 5 bases and at J to 7 bases, leaving 15 bases not matched to a gene. The CDR3 has 15 residues. Germline values: CDR1 GTSNPN, CDR2 SVGIG (reference sequence). The chain uses TRBV30 and TRBJ1-2; TRBD1 aligns across 8 bases. The origin of this receptor is an adult in good health. The sample here was peripheral blood, taken on day 0 of AZD1222 vaccination. For the CDR3, the DNA is TGTGCCTGGTCACTGCCCCGGACAGGGTTTGGTGGCTACACCTTC. Translating it yields CAWSLPRTGFGGYTF. Filled out from reference TRBV30 and TRBJ1-2, the complete variable domain reads SQTIHQWPATLVQPVGSPLSLECTVEGTSNPNLYWYRQAAGRGLQLLFYSVGIGQISSEVPQNLSASRPQDRQFILSSKKLLLSDSGFYLCAWSLPRTGFGGYTFGSGTRLTVV.